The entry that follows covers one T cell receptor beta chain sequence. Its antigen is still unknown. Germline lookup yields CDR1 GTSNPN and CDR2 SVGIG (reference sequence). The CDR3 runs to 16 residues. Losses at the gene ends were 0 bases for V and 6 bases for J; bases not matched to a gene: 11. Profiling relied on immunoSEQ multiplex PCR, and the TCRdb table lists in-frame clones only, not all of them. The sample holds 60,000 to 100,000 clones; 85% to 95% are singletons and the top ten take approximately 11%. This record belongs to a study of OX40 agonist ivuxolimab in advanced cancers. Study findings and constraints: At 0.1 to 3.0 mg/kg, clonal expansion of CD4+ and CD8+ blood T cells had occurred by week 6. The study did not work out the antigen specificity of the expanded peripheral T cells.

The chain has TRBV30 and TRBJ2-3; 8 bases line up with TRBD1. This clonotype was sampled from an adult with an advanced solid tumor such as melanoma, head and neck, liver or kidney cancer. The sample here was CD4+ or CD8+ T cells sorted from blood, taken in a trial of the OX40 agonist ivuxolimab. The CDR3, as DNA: TGTGCCTGGAGTGTACGGCAGGGGGCACGAGGGGATACGCAGTATTTT. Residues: CAWSVRQGARGDTQYF.